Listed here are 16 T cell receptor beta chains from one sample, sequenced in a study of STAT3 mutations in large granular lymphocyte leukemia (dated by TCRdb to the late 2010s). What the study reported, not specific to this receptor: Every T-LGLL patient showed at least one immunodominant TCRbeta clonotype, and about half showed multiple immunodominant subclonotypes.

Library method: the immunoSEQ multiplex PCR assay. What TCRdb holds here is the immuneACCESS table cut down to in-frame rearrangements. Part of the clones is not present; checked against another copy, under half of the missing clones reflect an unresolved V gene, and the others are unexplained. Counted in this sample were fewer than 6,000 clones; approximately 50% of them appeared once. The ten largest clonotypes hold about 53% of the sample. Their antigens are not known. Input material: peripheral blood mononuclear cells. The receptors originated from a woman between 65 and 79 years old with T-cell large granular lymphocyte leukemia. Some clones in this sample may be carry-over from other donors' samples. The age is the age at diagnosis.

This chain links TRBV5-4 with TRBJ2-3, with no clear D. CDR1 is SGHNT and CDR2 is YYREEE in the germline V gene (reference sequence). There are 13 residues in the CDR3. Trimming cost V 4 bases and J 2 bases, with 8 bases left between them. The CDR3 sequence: CASSRENTDTQYF. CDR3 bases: TGTGCCAGCAGCCGAGAAAACACAGATACGCAGTATTTT.

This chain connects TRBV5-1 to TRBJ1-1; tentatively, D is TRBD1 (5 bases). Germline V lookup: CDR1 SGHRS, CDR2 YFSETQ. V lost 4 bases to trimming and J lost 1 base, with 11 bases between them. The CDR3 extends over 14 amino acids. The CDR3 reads CASSASTENTEAFF. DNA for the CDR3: TGCGCCAGCAGCGCCTCGACAGAGAACACTGAAGCTTTCTTT.

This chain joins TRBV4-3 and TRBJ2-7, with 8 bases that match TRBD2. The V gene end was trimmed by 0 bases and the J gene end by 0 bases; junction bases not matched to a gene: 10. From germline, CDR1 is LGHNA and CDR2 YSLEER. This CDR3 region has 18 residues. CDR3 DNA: TGCGCCAGCAGCCAAGAGGCATTGAGGCGGGAGGTCTCCTACGAGCAGTACTTC. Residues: CASSQEALRREVSYEQYF.

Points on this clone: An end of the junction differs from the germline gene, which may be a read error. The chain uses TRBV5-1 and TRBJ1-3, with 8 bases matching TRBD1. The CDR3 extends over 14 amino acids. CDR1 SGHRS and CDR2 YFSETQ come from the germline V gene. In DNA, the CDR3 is TGCGCCAGCAGCTTGTCAACAGGGGGAAGCACCATATATTTT. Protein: CASSLSTGGSTIYF. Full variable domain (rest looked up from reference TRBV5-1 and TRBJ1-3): KAGVTQTPRYLIKTRGQQVTLSCSPISGHRSVSWYQQTPGQGLQFLFEYFSETQRNKGNFPGRFSGRQFSNSRSEMNVSTLELGDSALYLCASSLSTGGSTIYFGEGSWLTVV.

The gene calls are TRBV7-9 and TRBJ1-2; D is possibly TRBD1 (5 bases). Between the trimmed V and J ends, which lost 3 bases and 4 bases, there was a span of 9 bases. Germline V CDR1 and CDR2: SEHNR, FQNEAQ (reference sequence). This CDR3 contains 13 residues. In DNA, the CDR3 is TGTGCCAGCAGCTTCCGGGGCAGCTATGGCTACACCTTC. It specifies CASSFRGSYGYTF.

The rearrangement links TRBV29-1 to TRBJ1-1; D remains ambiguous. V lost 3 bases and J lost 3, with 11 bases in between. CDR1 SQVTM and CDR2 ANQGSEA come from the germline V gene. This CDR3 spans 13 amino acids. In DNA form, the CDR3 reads TGCAGCGTTGATACGGGGTTCGACACTGAAGCTTTCTTT. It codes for CSVDTGFDTEAFF.

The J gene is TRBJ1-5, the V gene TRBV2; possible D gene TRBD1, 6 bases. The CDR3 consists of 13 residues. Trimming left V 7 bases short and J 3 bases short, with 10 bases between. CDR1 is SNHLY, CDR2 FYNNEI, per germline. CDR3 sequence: CASNRQDNQPQHF. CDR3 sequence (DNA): TGTGCCAGCAACCGACAGGACAATCAGCCCCAGCATTTT.

The CDR3 DNA reads TGTGCCAGCTCACCACGGGACGGGAACTCCTACGAGCAGTACTTC. Translated: CASSPRDGNSYEQYF. The V call is TRBV18, the J call TRBJ2-7; the D call may be TRBD1 or TRBD2 (5 bases each). The CDR3 loop spans 15 amino acids. Trimming cost V 1 base and J 0 bases, with 10 bases left between them. CDR1 and CDR2 from the germline V gene are KGHSH and LQKENI.

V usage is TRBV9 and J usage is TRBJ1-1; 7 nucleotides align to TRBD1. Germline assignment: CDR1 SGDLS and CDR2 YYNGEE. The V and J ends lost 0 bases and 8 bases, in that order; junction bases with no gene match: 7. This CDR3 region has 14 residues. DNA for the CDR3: TGTGCCAGCAGCGTAGAAGGGGGCATCACGGAAGCTTTCTTT. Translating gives CASSVEGGITEAFF. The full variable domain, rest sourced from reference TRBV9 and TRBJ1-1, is DSGVTQTPKHLITATGQRVTLRCSPRSGDLSVYWYQQSLDQGLQFLIQYYNGEERAKGNILERFSAQQFPDLHSELNLSSLELGDSALYFCASSVEGGITEAFFGQGTRLTVV.

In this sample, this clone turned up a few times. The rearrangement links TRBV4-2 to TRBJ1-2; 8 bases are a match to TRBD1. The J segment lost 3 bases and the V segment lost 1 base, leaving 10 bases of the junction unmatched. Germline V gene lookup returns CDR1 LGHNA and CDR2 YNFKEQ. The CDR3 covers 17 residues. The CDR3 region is CASSQVRGTGAYYGYTF. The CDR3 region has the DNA TGTGCCAGCAGCCAAGTGAGAGGGACAGGCGCATACTATGGCTACACCTTC.

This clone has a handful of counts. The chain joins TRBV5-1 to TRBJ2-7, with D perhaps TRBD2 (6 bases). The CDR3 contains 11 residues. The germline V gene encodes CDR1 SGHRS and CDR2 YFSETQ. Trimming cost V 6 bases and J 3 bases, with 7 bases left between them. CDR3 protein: CASKDYYEQYF. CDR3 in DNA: TGCGCCAGCAAGGACTACTACGAGCAGTACTTC.

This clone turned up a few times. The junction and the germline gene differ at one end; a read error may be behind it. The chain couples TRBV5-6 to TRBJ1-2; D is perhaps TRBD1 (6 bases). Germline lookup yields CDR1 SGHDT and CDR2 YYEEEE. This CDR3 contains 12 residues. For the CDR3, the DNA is TGTGCCAGCAGCTTGCGGGTGGGGGCGGTCGCCTTC. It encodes CASSLRVGAVAF.

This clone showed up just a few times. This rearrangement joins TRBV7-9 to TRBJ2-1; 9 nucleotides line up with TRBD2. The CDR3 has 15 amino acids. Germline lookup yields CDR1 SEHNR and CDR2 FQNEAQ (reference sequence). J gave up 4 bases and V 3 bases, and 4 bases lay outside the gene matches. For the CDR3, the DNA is TGTGCCAGCAGCTTCCTAGCGGGACCGTACAATGAGCAGTTCTTC. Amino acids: CASSFLAGPYNEQFF. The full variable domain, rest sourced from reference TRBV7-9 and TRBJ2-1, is DTGVSQNPRHKITKRGQNVTFRCDPISEHNRLYWYRQTLGQGPEFLTYFQNEAQLEKSRLLSDRFSAERPKGSFSTLEIQRTEQGDSAMYLCASSFLAGPYNEQFFGPGTRLTVL.

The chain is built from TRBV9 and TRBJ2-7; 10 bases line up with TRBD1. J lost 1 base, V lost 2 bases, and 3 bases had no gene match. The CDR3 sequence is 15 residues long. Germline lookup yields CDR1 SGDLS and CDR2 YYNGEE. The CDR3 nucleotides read TGTGCCAGCAGCGTTTCGGGACAGGGGTCCTACGAGCAGTACTTC. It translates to CASSVSGQGSYEQYF.

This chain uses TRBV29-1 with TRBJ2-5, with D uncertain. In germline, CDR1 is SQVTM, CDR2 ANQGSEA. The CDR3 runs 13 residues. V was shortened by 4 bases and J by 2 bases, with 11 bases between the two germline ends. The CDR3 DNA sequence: TGCAGCGTTGGAATCGGAGCACAAGAGACCCAGTACTTC. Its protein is CSVGIGAQETQYF.

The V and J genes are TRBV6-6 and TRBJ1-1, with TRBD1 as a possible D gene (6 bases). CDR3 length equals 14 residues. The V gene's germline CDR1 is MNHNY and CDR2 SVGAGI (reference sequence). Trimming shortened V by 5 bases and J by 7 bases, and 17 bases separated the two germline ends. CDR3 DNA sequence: TGTGCCAGCAGTCCTCCCTCCGGGGGCGGTGAAGCTTTCTTT. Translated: CASSPPSGGGEAFF.